This T cell receptor beta chain was recovered during a study of CD8+ T cells in alopecia areata. Overall study findings and caveats: Lesional scalp displayed greater clonality than normal scalp, most notably in alopecia totalis/universalis. Among the cells sequenced in scalp samples are also the resident alphabeta T cells of normal skin. Sharing of TCRs across patients appeared less clear than in mice, possibly for HLA-related reasons.

As to this clone: Its antigen is unknown.

The CDR3 length is 16 residues. Germline values: CDR1 SGDLS, CDR2 YYNGEE. V was clipped by 4 bases and J by 2 bases; unmatched bases: 12. RNA was extracted and reverse transcribed into cDNA as the sequencing template. Method: immunoSEQ multiplex PCR; TCRdb's copy keeps in-frame clones and lacks some. In the table there are roughly 140,000 clones, more than 55% of which are singletons. The genes are TRBV9 and TRBJ2-7, with 7 bases that match TRBD1. The origin of this receptor is a human donor in good health. What was sequenced was CD8+ T cells sorted from blood. The CDR3 protein is CASSLDGTVVPYEQYF. CDR3 nucleotide sequence: TGTGCCAGCAGCCTAGACGGGACAGTCGTTCCCTACGAGCAGTACTTC.